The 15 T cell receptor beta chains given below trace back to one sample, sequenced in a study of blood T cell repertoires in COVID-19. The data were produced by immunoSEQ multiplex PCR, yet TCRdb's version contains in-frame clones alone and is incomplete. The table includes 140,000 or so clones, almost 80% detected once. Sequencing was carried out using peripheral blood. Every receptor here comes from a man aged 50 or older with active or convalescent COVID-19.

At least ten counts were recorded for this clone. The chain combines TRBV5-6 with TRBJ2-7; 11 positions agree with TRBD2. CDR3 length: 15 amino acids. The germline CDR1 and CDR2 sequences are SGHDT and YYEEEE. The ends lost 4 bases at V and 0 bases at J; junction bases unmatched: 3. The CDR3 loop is CASSHGLAGSYEQYF. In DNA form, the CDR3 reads TGTGCCAGCAGCCACGGACTAGCGGGCTCCTACGAGCAGTACTTC.

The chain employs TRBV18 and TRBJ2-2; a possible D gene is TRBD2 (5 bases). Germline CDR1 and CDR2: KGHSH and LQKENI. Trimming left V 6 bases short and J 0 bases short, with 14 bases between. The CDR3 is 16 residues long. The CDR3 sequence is CASSRDLPTNTGELFF. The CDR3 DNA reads TGTGCCAGCTCCCGGGATTTGCCCACGAACACCGGGGAGCTGTTTTTT. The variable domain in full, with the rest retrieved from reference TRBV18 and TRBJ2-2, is NAGVMQNPRHLVRRRGQEARLRCSPMKGHSHVYWYRQLPEEGLKFMVYLQKENIIDESGMPKERFSAEFPKEGPSILRIQQVVRGDSAAYFCASSRDLPTNTGELFFGEGSRLTVL.

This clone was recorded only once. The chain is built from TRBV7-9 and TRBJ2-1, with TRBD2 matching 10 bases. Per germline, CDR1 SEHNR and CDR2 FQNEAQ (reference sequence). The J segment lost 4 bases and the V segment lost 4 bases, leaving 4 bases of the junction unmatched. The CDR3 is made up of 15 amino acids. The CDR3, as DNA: TGTGCCAGCAGCTCTGGGACTAGCGCTTACAATGAGCAGTTCTTC. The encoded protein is CASSSGTSAYNEQFF.

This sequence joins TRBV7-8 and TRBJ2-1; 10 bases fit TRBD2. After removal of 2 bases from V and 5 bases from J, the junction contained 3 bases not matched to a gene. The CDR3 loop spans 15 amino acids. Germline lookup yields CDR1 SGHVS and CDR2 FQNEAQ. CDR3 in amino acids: CASSLLAGAHNEQFF. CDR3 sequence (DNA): TGTGCCAGCAGCTTACTAGCGGGAGCCCACAATGAGCAGTTCTTC.

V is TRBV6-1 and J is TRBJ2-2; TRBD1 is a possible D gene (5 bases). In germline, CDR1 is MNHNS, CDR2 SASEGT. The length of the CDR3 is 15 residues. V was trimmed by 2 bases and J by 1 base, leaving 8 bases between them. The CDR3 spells CASSESRGNTGELFF. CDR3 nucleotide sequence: TGTGCCAGCAGTGAATCAAGGGGGAACACCGGGGAGCTGTTTTTT.

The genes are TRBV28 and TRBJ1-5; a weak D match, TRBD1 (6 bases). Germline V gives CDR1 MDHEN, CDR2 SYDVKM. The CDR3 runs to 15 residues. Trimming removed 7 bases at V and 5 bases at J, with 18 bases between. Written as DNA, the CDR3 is TGTGCCAGCACCACCCAGACAGGAATCTATCAGCCCCAGCATTTT. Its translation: CASTTQTGIYQPQHF.

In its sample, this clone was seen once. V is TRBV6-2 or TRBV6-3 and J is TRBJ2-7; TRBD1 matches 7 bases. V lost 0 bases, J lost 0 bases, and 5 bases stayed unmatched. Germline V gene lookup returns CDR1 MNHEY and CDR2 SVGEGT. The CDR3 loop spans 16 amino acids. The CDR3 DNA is TGTGCCAGCAGTTACTCGACGGCAGGGGGCTCCTACGAGCAGTACTTC. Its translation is CASSYSTAGGSYEQYF.

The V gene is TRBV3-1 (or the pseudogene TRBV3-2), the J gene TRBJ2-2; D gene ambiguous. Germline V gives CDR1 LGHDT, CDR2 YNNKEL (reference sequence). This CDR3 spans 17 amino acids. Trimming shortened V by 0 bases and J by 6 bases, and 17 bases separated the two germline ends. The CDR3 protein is CASSQDHSQRVAGELFF. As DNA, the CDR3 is TGTGCCAGCAGCCAAGATCATAGCCAGAGAGTGGCCGGGGAGCTGTTTTTT.

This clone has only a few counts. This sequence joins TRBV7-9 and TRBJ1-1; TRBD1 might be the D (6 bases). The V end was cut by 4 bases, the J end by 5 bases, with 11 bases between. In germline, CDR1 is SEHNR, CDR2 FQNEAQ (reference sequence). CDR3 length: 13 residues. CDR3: CASSSDSLTEAFF. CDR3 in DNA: TGTGCCAGCAGCTCGGACAGTTTAACTGAAGCTTTCTTT.

CDR3 DNA sequence: TGCAGCGTTGACAAACCTGGACTAGAGCGGGATAAGCAGTACTTC. It translates to CSVDKPGLERDKQYF. The rearrangement uses TRBV29-1 and TRBJ2-7; TRBD2 aligns across 7 bases. The CDR3 consists of 15 residues. The germline V gene encodes CDR1 SQVTM and CDR2 ANQGSEA. V lost 3 bases and J lost 8; bases outside the gene matches: 16.

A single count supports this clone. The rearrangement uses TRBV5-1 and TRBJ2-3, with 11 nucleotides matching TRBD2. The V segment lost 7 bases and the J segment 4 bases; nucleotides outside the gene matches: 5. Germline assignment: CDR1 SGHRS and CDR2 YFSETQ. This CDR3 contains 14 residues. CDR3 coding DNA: TGCGCCAGCCGTATAGCGGGAGGGCCAGATACGCAGTATTTT. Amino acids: CASRIAGGPDTQYF.

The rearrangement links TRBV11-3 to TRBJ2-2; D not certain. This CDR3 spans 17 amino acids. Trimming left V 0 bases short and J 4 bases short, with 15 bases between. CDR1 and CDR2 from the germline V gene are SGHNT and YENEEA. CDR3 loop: CASSLDRPPFVTGELFF. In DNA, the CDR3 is TGTGCCAGCAGCTTAGACAGGCCCCCCTTTGTCACCGGGGAGCTGTTTTTT.

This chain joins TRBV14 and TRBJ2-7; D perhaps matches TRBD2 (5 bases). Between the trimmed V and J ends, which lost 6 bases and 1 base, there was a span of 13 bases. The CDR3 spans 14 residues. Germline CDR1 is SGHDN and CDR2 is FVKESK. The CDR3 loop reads CASRGGGASYEQYF. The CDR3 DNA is TGTGCCAGCAGAGGAGGAGGAGCATCCTACGAGCAGTACTTC.

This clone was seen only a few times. CDR3 region: CASTTITLAGGYEQYF. The CDR3 DNA is TGTGCCAGTACCACCATAACCCTAGCGGGAGGGTACGAGCAGTACTTC. The chain couples TRBV3-1 (or the pseudogene TRBV3-2) to TRBJ2-7, with TRBD2 matching 12 bases. V lost 9 bases to trimming and J lost 4 bases; unmatched junction nucleotides: 13. CDR1 is LGHDT and CDR2 is YNNKEL in the germline V gene (reference sequence). CDR3 length: 16 amino acids.

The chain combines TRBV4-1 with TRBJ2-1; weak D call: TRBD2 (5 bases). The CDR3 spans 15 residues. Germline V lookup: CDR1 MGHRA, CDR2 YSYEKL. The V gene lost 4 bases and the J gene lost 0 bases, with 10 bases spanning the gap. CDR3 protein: CASSPSRSSYNEQFF. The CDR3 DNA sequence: TGCGCCAGCAGCCCTAGCCGGAGCTCCTACAATGAGCAGTTCTTC.